These T cell receptor beta chains were read from a single sample in a study of T-cell memory formation after mild COVID-19. TCRdb reprocessed the 5' RACE reads via MiXCR and lists one record per CDR3 protein. The data contain under 300,000 distinct CDR3 sequences, approximately 9% of them singletons. Sequencing input: PBMCs or a T cell subset sorted from them (not recorded which). The receptors were sampled from a man younger than 30 who had mild COVID-19 (a few samples of this study predate the infection). Cell type and time point are not known. Both conserved end residues are part of each CDR3. The D gene is left open where the match is weak. For some rows the clone size is stated as once, few or many, or as a class when expanded; others skip it.

D gene,clone size,V gene,J gene,CDR3 protein,CDR3 DNA
TRBD2,few,TRBV6-5,TRBJ2-1,CASSSPGTSEIEQFF,TGTGCCAGCAGCAGTCCCGGGACTAGCGAGATTGAGCAGTTCTTC
-,few,TRBV14,TRBJ1-2,CASSQGREDAGYTF,TGTGCCAGCAGCCAAGGTAGAGAAGACGCTGGCTACACCTTC
TRBD2,-,TRBV10-3,TRBJ2-1,CAISELRTSAQYEQFF,TGTGCCATCAGTGAGTTAAGGACTAGCGCCCAGTATGAGCAGTTCTTC
TRBD1,-,TRBV7-6,TRBJ2-7,CASSQEQGVSSYEQYF,TGTGCCAGCAGCCAAGAACAGGGGGTTTCCTCCTACGAGCAGTACTTC
TRBD2,-,TRBV29-1,TRBJ2-7,CSVQRGSEQYF,TGCAGCGTCCAGCGGGGGAGCGAGCAGTACTTC
TRBD2,-,TRBV7-9,TRBJ2-2,CASSFPRTSGSGGELFF,TGTGCCAGCAGCTTCCCTCGGACTAGCGGGTCGGGCGGGGAGCTGTTTTTT
-,few,TRBV7-2,TRBJ2-2,CASRMDWGAGELFF,TGTGCCAGCAGAATGGACTGGGGGGCCGGGGAGCTGTTTTTT
-,few,TRBV12-3/TRBV12-4,TRBJ2-1,CASRSPSEEQFF,TGTGCCAGCAGATCCCCGTCGGAAGAGCAGTTCTTC
TRBD1,few,TRBV5-6,TRBJ2-1,CASSPQGAYEQFF,TGTGCCAGCAGTCCACAGGGGGCATATGAGCAGTTCTTC
TRBD1,-,TRBV5-1,TRBJ2-2,CASSSDRGPTGELFF,TGCGCCAGCAGCTCCGACAGGGGGCCCACCGGGGAGCTGTTTTTT
TRBD1,few,TRBV6-2/TRBV6-3,TRBJ1-2,CASSSRTGVGYTF,TGTGCCAGCAGTTCGCGGACAGGGGTTGGCTACACCTTC
-,-,TRBV4-1,TRBJ1-5,CASSVSSFNQPQHF,TGCGCCAGCAGCGTTAGCAGTTTCAATCAGCCCCAGCATTTT
-,-,TRBV20-1,TRBJ2-5,CSASGRSGEWETQYF,TGCAGTGCTAGCGGGAGAAGCGGTGAATGGGAGACCCAGTACTTC
-,-,TRBV7-9,TRBJ2-7,CASSPRQVRIYEQYF,TGTGCCAGCAGCCCGAGACAGGTGAGGATCTACGAGCAGTACTTC
-,-,TRBV7-2,TRBJ2-1,CASSLAATPNEQFF,TGTGCCAGCAGCTTAGCCGCCACTCCCAATGAGCAGTTCTTC
TRBD1,few,TRBV29-1,TRBJ1-2,CSVEDSGQGYYGYTF,TGCAGCGTTGAAGATAGTGGACAGGGCTACTATGGCTACACCTTC
-,few,TRBV12-3/TRBV12-4,TRBJ2-1,CATRGHEQFF,TGTGCCACCCGGGGGCATGAGCAGTTCTTC
TRBD1,once,TRBV5-6,TRBJ2-2,CASSGDRGYTGELFF,TGTGCCAGCAGCGGAGACAGGGGGTACACCGGGGAGCTGTTTTTT
TRBD1,few,TRBV5-8,TRBJ2-4,CASNPGRDSKNIQYF,TGTGCCAGCAACCCTGGCCGGGACAGTAAAAACATTCAGTACTTC
TRBD1,few,TRBV12-3/TRBV12-4,TRBJ2-7,CASSPSRDRGPYEQYF,TGTGCCAGCAGTCCGTCCCGGGACAGGGGGCCCTACGAGCAGTACTTC
-,few,TRBV5-1,TRBJ2-2,CASSYFRGLDTGELFF,TGCGCCAGCAGCTACTTCAGGGGATTGGACACCGGGGAGCTGTTTTTT
-,many,TRBV7-2,TRBJ2-7,CASSYWALSYEQYF,TGTGCCAGCAGCTACTGGGCCTTATCCTACGAGCAGTACTTC
-,few,TRBV20-1,TRBJ1-1,CSARDFGRDTEAFF,TGCAGTGCTAGAGACTTCGGGCGAGACACTGAAGCTTTCTTT
TRBD2,-,TRBV11-2,TRBJ2-1,CASSLLAGGRHREQFF,TGTGCCAGCAGCCTCCTAGCGGGGGGGCGACATCGGGAGCAGTTCTTC
-,-,TRBV7-6,TRBJ2-3,CASSSGLYGADTQYF,TGTGCCAGCAGCTCCGGGCTGTATGGCGCAGATACGCAGTATTTT
-,-,TRBV21-1,TRBJ2-1,CASSKIAGGPVQGQFF,TGTGCCAGCAGCAAGATAGCGGGGGGGCCTGTACAGGGGCAGTTCTTC
TRBD1,-,TRBV6-6,TRBJ1-2,CASSVHRDREDGYTF,TGTGCCAGCAGCGTTCACCGGGACAGGGAAGATGGCTACACCTTC
TRBD2,few,TRBV20-1,TRBJ2-5,CSAGSGGKETQYF,TGCAGTGCTGGGAGCGGGGGGAAAGAGACCCAGTACTTC
-,-,TRBV4-3,TRBJ1-4,CASSQDPTTGEKLFF,TGCGCCAGCAGCCAAGATCCCACGACGGGGGAAAAACTGTTTTTT
-,few,TRBV12-3/TRBV12-4,TRBJ1-2,CASTAPEFWDYGYTF,TGTGCCAGCACCGCTCCAGAGTTTTGGGACTATGGCTACACCTTC
-,-,TRBV7-2,TRBJ2-7,CASSLGPAREQYF,TGTGCCAGCAGCCTCGGGCCCGCGCGCGAGCAGTACTTC
-,few,TRBV7-2,TRBJ2-2,CASSLEWYGELFF,TGTGCCAGCAGCTTAGAATGGTACGGGGAGCTGTTTTTT
-,few,TRBV7-2,TRBJ1-1,CASSWGGSGRHAFF,TGTGCCAGCAGCTGGGGGGGGTCAGGGAGGCACGCTTTCTTT